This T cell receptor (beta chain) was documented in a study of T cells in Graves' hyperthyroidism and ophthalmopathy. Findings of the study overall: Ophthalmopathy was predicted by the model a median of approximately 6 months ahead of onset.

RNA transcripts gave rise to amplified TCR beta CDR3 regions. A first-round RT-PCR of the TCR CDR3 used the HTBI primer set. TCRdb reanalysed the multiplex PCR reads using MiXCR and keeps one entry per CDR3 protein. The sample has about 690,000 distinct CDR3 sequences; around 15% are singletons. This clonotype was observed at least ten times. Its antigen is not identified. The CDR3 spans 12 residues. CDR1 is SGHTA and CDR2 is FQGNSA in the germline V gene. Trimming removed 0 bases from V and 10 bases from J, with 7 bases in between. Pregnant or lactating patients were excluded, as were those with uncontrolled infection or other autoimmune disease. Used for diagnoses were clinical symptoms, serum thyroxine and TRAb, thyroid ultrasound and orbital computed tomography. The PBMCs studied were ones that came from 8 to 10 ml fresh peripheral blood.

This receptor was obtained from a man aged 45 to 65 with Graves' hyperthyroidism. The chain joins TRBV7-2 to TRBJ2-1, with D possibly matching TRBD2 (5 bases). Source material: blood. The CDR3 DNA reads TGTGCCAGCAGCTTAGCGAGAGGGGAGCAGTTCTTC. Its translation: CASSLARGEQFF. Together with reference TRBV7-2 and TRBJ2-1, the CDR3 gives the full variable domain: GAGVSQSPSNKVTEKGKDVELRCDPISGHTALYWYRQSLGQGLEFLIYFQGNSAPDKSGLPSDRFSAERTGGSVSTLTIQRTQQEDSAVYLCASSLARGEQFFGPGTRLTVL.